This T cell receptor beta chain emerged from a study of blood T cell repertoires in COVID-19. At the level of the study: Spain, Italy and the United States supplied samples that represented acute and convalescent COVID-19. In each case, the material was cDNA or gDNA derived from T cells, B-cell-depleted T cells, or PBMCs.

Per the authors' pipeline: The assay estimated nucleated cells by amplifying reference gene primers. Method: immunoSEQ multiplex PCR; TCRdb's copy keeps in-frame clones and lacks some. V, J and clone size are taken as reported in that table, and D and trimming were inferred from the DNA itself. Counted here are tens of thousands of clones, around 90% occurring once; the ten biggest clones make up about 3.7%. Trimming stripped 8 bases from V and 1 base from J, with 11 bases between. This CDR3 has 13 residues. Germline values: CDR1 MNHNY, CDR2 SVGAGI (reference sequence). Sequenced sample: peripheral blood. The sequence derives from a woman aged 70-85 years with acute or convalescent COVID-19. This chain uses TRBV6-6 with TRBJ1-1, with D hard to call. The CDR3 DNA follows: TGTGCCAGCGGAGGCGCGCCGAACACTGAAGCTTTCTTT. The encoded protein is CASGGAPNTEAFF.